A single TCR delta chain is shown here with its context. This clone was counted only a few times. Its specific antigen is unknown. No base quality values were provided; no much bigger clone lies one nucleotide off. Spanning cysteine to phenylalanine, the CDR3 consists of 10 amino acids. The DNA shown is the 30-base CDR3, in frame from base 1. Template-switch reverse transcription with SuperScript II was used to generate cDNA, with TRGC- and TRDC-specific primers combined in a single tube. The TRGC primer was designed for binding to both the TRGC1 and TRGC2 constant genes. Amplification of TRG and TRD was done with the KAPA Real-Time Library Amplification Kit, and AMPure XP beads were used for purification between steps. Index PCR with the Nextera XT Index Kit was used to attach Illumina sequencing adapters. Sequencing of TRG and TRD amplicons was performed on an Illumina MiSeq with the V2 300 kit, and 150 bp paired-end reads were generated. Under the source paper's analysis protocol: Before any further analysis, FastQC version 0.11.8 was used to assess read quality. Reads were aligned against the TRG or TRD reference genes from GenBank, and CDR3 sequences were constructed using MiXCR version 3.0.3. MiXCR defaults were kept, except that TRDD gene segments were assembled using 3 rather than 5 consecutive nucleotides. N additions, CDR3 length, J segment length and clonotype sharing between samples were computed with VDJtools version 1.2.1. CDR3 sequences that were out of frame or contained stop codons were left out of the analysis. The overlap of infant repertoires with previously published Vgamma9Vdelta2 repertoires from fetal, cord blood and adult blood was compared. TCRdb called clones anew from the public reads via CATT; matching DNA rows were later pooled. TCRdb, not the authors, supplied the V and J calls. The sample includes around 740 delta-chain clones, with roughly 15% observed a single time. Under 15% of the sample is taken by the ten largest.

This specimen comes from a study of Vγ9Vδ2 T cells in congenital toxoplasmosis (dated by TCRdb to 2020 to 2023). Concerning the study at large: IgG, IgM and IgA serology, Western blot and an in-house interferon-gamma release assay were used to diagnose congenital toxoplasmosis. The study compared gamma and delta chain CDR3 repertoires of sorted blood gammadelta T cells between congenitally T. gondii-infected and uninfected infants. Repertoire sequencing was done on samples from infants at 2 months after birth and at 1 year of age. At 2 months, TCR sequencing included 5 or 6 infected and about 9 uninfected infants, while at 1 year the sequenced group was 3 infected and 4 uninfected infants.

The same treatment, using spiramycin and/or pyrimethamine plus sulfadiazine plus folinic acid, was given to mothers of both infected and uninfected infants. All infants, both infected and uninfected, were delivered at term after more than 37 weeks of gestation. Around 1 mL of blood was used to isolate PBMCs by Lymphoprep gradient centrifugation, after which the PBMCs were cryopreserved in liquid nitrogen and shipped to Belgium. Thawed PBMCs were labeled with Zombie NIR viability dye and stained with CD3, TCR gammadelta, Vgamma9 and Vdelta2 antibodies. A FACSAria III was used to sort CD3+ TCRgammadelta+ T cells, reaching a mean purity of 98%. For each sample, the RNeasy Micro Kit was used to isolate RNA from around 10,000 sorted gammadelta T cells. The study infants had mothers who were enrolled with primary T. gondii infection during pregnancy. The infants' peripheral blood was drawn at an outpatient microbiology and virology center located in Pavia, Italy.

Overall study results and their limits: In approximately 2-month-old infants, germline-encoded fetal-type TRDV2 CDR3 sequences seemed to be more common in infected than in uninfected infants, which suggests a footprint of in utero expansion. At 2 months, TRGV9 and TRDV2 CDR3s of infected infants appeared to carry fewer N additions than uninfected infants, especially TRDV2-TRDJ1 sequences. Two months was the earliest age with enough suitable sample material for TCR repertoire analysis, so newborn repertoires were not sequenced. A public TRGV9 clonotype was highly prevalent in both infected and uninfected infants. Repertoire differences between infected and uninfected infants were less clearly seen at 1 year of age than at 2 months.

The sequence came from a child younger than 10 born to a mother with Toxoplasma gondii infection during pregnancy, either congenitally infected or uninfected (not recorded which). Specimen: gamma-delta T cells from blood. The V gene was left uncalled, and the J gene is TRDJ2. Here is the DNA: TGTAGTGCTTTGACAGCACAACTCTTCTTT. Translated, this gives CSALTAQLFF.